Listed below are T cell receptor beta chains from one sample, sequenced in a study of regulatory T cells in long-lasting Graves disease. In TCRdb, the multiplex PCR reads were re-called with MiXCR into one record per CDR3 protein. The table has about 530,000 distinct CDR3 sequences, 15% to 20% seen once. In addition, the sample was reused for a study of T cells in Graves' hyperthyroidism and ophthalmopathy.

The sequencing here drew on peripheral blood mononuclear cells (PBMCs), taken at new diagnosis, from a patient treated with antithyroid drugs. These receptors originate from a woman aged 40-60 years with Graves disease. CDR3s include the opening cysteine and the closing phenylalanine or tryptophan. D genes are given only for firm matches. Only part of the rows carry a size: once, few, many, or a class if the clone is expanded.

D	V	J	length	size	CDR3	DNA
TRBD1	TRBV12-3/TRBV12-4	TRBJ1-4	14	many	CASTPGGIGEKLFF	TGTGCCAGCACCCCAGGGGGGATCGGTGAAAAACTGTTTTTT
-	TRBV18	TRBJ1-3	15	many	CASSPTDSSGNTIYF	TGTGCCAGCTCACCCACTGACTCCTCTGGAAACACCATATATTTT
-	TRBV7-6	TRBJ1-5	18	-	CASSLAFGTRKECQPQHF	TGTGCCAGCAGCTTAGCGTTCGGGACACGGAAGGAATGTCAGCCCCAGCATTTT
TRBD1	TRBV12-3/TRBV12-4	TRBJ1-2	14	many	CASRTGDANYGYTF	TGTGCCAGCAGAACAGGGGATGCGAACTATGGCTACACCTTC
TRBD1	TRBV12-5	TRBJ2-5	16	-	CASGLAGTGPQETQYF	TGTGCTAGTGGTTTGGCTGGGACAGGACCACAAGAGACCCAGTACTTC
TRBD2	TRBV2	TRBJ2-3	17	-	CASSGATSGGPTDTQYF	TGTGCCAGCAGCGGAGCTACTAGCGGGGGACCCACAGATACGCAGTATTTT
-	TRBV7-8	TRBJ1-4	14	few	CASSRGDTNEKLFF	TGTGCCAGCAGCCGGGGGGATACTAATGAAAAACTGTTTTTT
-	TRBV19	TRBJ2-5	13	-	CASSMNTQETQYF	TGTGCCAGTAGTATGAACACTCAAGAGACCCAGTACTTC
-	TRBV11-2	TRBJ2-7	13	many	CASSLVSGYEQYF	TGTGCCAGCAGCTTAGTGTCAGGTTACGAGCAGTACTTC
-	TRBV6-1	TRBJ2-5	14	-	CASMLSDPPEAQYF	TGTGCCAGCATGTTATCGGATCCGCCTGAGGCCCAGTACTTC
-	TRBV6-1	TRBJ1-2	13	-	CASSVGAGYGYTF	TGTGCCAGCAGTGTGGGGGCAGGGTATGGCTACACCTTC
-	TRBV30	TRBJ2-7	13	many	CAWSWRRNYEQYF	TGTGCCTGGAGTTGGCGGCGGAACTACGAGCAGTACTTC
-	TRBV7-9	TRBJ1-4	16	few	CASSPAWGDLNEKLFF	TGTGCCAGCAGCCCAGCCTGGGGGGACCTTAATGAAAAACTGTTTTTT
TRBD2	TRBV12-3/TRBV12-4	TRBJ2-2	15	-	CASSLGGGSTGELFF	TGTGCCAGCAGTTTGGGCGGGGGGAGCACCGGGGAGCTGTTTTTT
-	TRBV18	TRBJ1-4	14	few	CASSLDLGEEKLFF	TGTGCCAGCTCCCTGGACCTGGGGGAGGAAAAACTGTTTTTT
TRBD2	TRBV20-1	TRBJ2-2	15	-	CSARDSGGATGELFF	TGCAGTGCTAGAGATAGCGGGGGGGCGACCGGGGAGCTGTTTTTT
-	TRBV9	TRBJ2-3	15	many	CASSFWGEGTDTQYF	TGTGCCAGCAGCTTCTGGGGGGAGGGCACAGATACGCAGTATTTT
TRBD1	TRBV6-2/TRBV6-3	TRBJ1-4	13	-	CASSEDRGEKLFF	TGTGCCAGCAGTGAAGACAGGGGTGAAAAACTGTTTTTT
TRBD1	TRBV5-6	TRBJ1-1	18	many	CASSLVGDRGRVNTEAFF	TGTGCCAGCAGCTTGGTCGGGGACAGGGGGCGAGTGAACACTGAAGCTTTCTTT
-	TRBV28	TRBJ1-1	16	many	CASSPPGRQGLAEAFF	TGTGCCAGCAGTCCACCTGGGAGGCAGGGTCTCGCTGAAGCTTTCTTT
-	TRBV4-1	TRBJ1-2	15	-	CASSQDPGLGYGYTF	TGCGCCAGCAGCCAAGATCCAGGGCTGGGCTATGGCTACACCTTC
-	TRBV7-2	TRBJ1-5	15	many	CASSLGHGINQPQHF	TGTGCCAGCAGCTTGGGACATGGAATCAATCAGCCCCAGCATTTT
-	TRBV20-1	TRBJ2-3	13	many	CSARETRTDTQYF	TGCAGTGCTAGGGAGACACGCACAGATACGCAGTATTTT
TRBD2	TRBV7-2	TRBJ2-7	16	-	CASSASLAGGYNEQYF	TGTGCCAGCAGCGCCTCTCTAGCGGGGGGGTACAATGAGCAGTACTTC
-	TRBV18	TRBJ2-5	17	few	CASSPPVASAPRETQYF	TGTGCCAGCTCACCACCAGTCGCGAGCGCCCCGCGGGAGACCCAGTACTTC
TRBD2	TRBV6-2/TRBV6-3	TRBJ2-1	18	many	CASSLGLFSGGLDNEQFF	TGTGCCAGCAGTCTCGGGCTCTTTAGCGGGGGTCTCGACAATGAGCAGTTCTTC
-	TRBV15	TRBJ2-1	12	-	CATSRGNNEQFF	TGTGCCACCAGCAGGGGGAACAATGAGCAGTTCTTC
-	TRBV9	TRBJ2-3	15	many	CASSPSGDLTDTQYF	TGTGCCAGCAGCCCGAGCGGTGATCTCACAGATACGCAGTATTTT
-	TRBV14	TRBJ2-1	14	-	CASSQDSTRIEQFF	TGTGCCAGCAGCCAAGACTCGACCCGAATCGAGCAGTTCTTC
TRBD2	TRBV12-3/TRBV12-4	TRBJ2-7	16	-	CASSLSGASRSYEQYF	TGTGCCAGCAGTTTAAGCGGGGCGTCGAGATCCTACGAGCAGTACTTC
TRBD1	TRBV5-1	TRBJ1-4	17	many	CASSLRTGGTMDEKLFF	TGCGCCAGCAGCCTGAGGACAGGCGGTACCATGGATGAAAAACTGTTTTTT
-	TRBV20-1	TRBJ1-5	12	many	CSADQGGQPQHF	TGCAGTGCTGATCAGGGCGGCCAGCCCCAGCATTTT
-	TRBV6-2/TRBV6-3	TRBJ2-7	14	-	CASSYSAIPHEQYF	TGTGCCAGCAGTTACTCTGCCATTCCCCACGAGCAGTACTTC
-	TRBV29-1	TRBJ2-3	15	many	CSVAKRPGGTDTQYF	TGCAGCGTAGCCAAGCGTCCCGGTGGGACAGATACGCAGTATTTT
-	TRBV5-5	TRBJ1-4	17	many	CASSWTVDIATNEKLFF	TGTGCCAGCAGCTGGACAGTCGACATTGCGACTAATGAAAAACTGTTTTTT
-	TRBV10-1	TRBJ1-2	14	few	CASSDNSHYDGYTF	TGCGCCAGCAGTGACAACAGCCACTACGATGGCTACACCTTC
-	TRBV2	TRBJ1-6	11	many	CASTSELTLHF	TGTGCCAGCACGTCGGAGTTGACCCTCCACTTT
TRBD1	TRBV20-1	TRBJ1-2	15	many	CSARDFETGNYGYTF	TGCAGTGCTAGAGATTTTGAGACAGGGAACTATGGCTACACCTTC
-	TRBV6-2/TRBV6-3	TRBJ1-3	15	-	CASSYLSGVGNTIYF	TGTGCCAGCAGTTACCTCTCGGGAGTTGGAAACACCATATATTTT
TRBD1	TRBV5-4	TRBJ2-3	12	few	CASSYRGDTQYF	TGTGCCAGCAGCTACAGGGGAGATACGCAGTATTTT
TRBD2	TRBV7-9	TRBJ2-2	15	many	CASSFTSGNTGELFF	TGTGCCAGCAGCTTTACTAGCGGGAACACCGGGGAGCTGTTTTTT
-	TRBV6-1	TRBJ2-1	15	many	CASSERRGAEDEQFF	TGTGCCAGCAGTGAACGCAGGGGGGCCGAGGATGAGCAGTTCTTC
-	TRBV30	TRBJ1-6	13	many	CAWSNIRDSPLHF	TGTGCCTGGAGTAACATTAGGGATTCACCCCTCCACTTT
TRBD2	TRBV20-1	TRBJ2-3	14	many	CSARVAGGLDTQYF	TGCAGTGCTAGAGTAGCGGGGGGGCTAGATACGCAGTATTTT
-	TRBV19	TRBJ1-2	13	few	CASRKGGAWGYTF	TGTGCCAGTAGAAAAGGAGGAGCTTGGGGCTACACCTTC
-	TRBV2	TRBJ1-6	14	many	CASSPDGLNSPLHF	TGTGCCAGCAGTCCGGACGGCCTTAATTCACCCCTCCACTTT
-	TRBV6-2/TRBV6-3	TRBJ2-7	13	many	CASSYPPVYEQYF	TGTGCCAGCAGTTACCCACCGGTCTACGAGCAGTACTTC
TRBD2	TRBV20-1	TRBJ2-3	16	many	CSALRTSGGRTDTQYF	TGCAGTGCTCTACGGACTAGCGGGGGGCGCACAGATACGCAGTATTTT
TRBD1	TRBV28	TRBJ2-7	14	once	CASSYIPGGPEQYF	TGTGCCAGCAGTTATATCCCAGGGGGCCCCGAGCAGTACTTC
-	TRBV3-1	TRBJ1-4	15	many	CASSLRSGLGEKLFF	TGTGCCAGCAGCCTCCGGTCGGGCTTGGGTGAAAAACTGTTTTTT
TRBD1	TRBV12-3/TRBV12-4	TRBJ1-1	16	many	CASSQGTGGWGTEAFF	TGTGCCAGCAGTCAAGGGACAGGGGGATGGGGCACTGAAGCTTTCTTT
TRBD1	TRBV18	TRBJ2-7	14	many	CASSGTGTTYEQYF	TGTGCCAGCTCCGGGACAGGGACAACCTACGAGCAGTACTTC
-	TRBV7-2	TRBJ1-4	11	-	CASGFREKLFF	TGTGCCAGCGGCTTTAGGGAAAAACTGTTTTTT
-	TRBV6-1	TRBJ1-4	15	many	CASRAGPSTNEKLFF	TGTGCCAGCAGAGCCGGACCTTCAACTAATGAAAAACTGTTTTTT
-	TRBV28	TRBJ1-2	15	few	CASSLQGWYSDGYTF	TGTGCCAGCAGTCTCCAGGGCTGGTATTCGGATGGCTACACCTTC
-	TRBV11-2	TRBJ2-1	14	few	CASSFFRISGEQFF	TGTGCCAGCAGCTTTTTCCGGATCTCGGGTGAGCAGTTCTTC
-	TRBV29-1	TRBJ2-2	11	-	CSAGDTGELFF	TGCAGCGCAGGGGACACCGGGGAGCTGTTTTTT
-	TRBV12-3/TRBV12-4	TRBJ1-1	15	many	CASSSGTPINTEAFF	TGTGCCAGCAGTTCGGGGACACCAATTAACACTGAAGCTTTCTTT
-	TRBV18	TRBJ1-1	15	many	CASSPPMGGNTEAFF	TGTGCCAGCTCACCACCGATGGGGGGAAACACTGAAGCTTTCTTT
-	TRBV7-6	TRBJ1-6	16	few	CASSYSRGSYNSPLHF	TGTGCCAGCAGCTATTCGAGGGGATCCTATAATTCACCCCTCCACTTT